A single sample is the source of the 19 T cell receptor beta chains below, sequenced in a study of neurological immune-mediated disorders. From the 5' RACE reads, TCRdb called clonotypes with MiXCR, one entry per CDR3 protein. Among tens of thousands of distinct CDR3 sequences listed, about 24% were seen once. The time point was: technical triplicate 2. The specimen was PBMCs. Receptors originate from a man aged 55 to 70 with HTLV-1-associated myelopathy (HAM/TSP).

This clonotype showed up many times. This sequence joins TRBV5-1 and TRBJ1-2; 8 bases line up with TRBD1. V gave up 1 base and J gave up 3 bases; unmatched junction bases: 2. The CDR3 extends over 14 amino acids. The germline gives CDR1 SGHRS, CDR2 YFSETQ. Here the CDR3 reads CASSLTGQDYGYTF. CDR3 nucleotides: TGCGCCAGCAGCTTGACGGGACAGGACTATGGCTACACCTTC. The full variable domain, completed using reference TRBV5-1 and TRBJ1-2, is KAGVTQTPRYLIKTRGQQVTLSCSPISGHRSVSWYQQTPGQGLQFLFEYFSETQRNKGNFPGRFSGRQFSNSRSEMNVSTLELGDSALYLCASSLTGQDYGYTFGSGTRLTVV.

Ten or more counts support this clonotype. The CDR3, as DNA: TGTGCCAGCAGTCGGGGAGACTACGAGCAGTACTTC. Its protein is CASSRGDYEQYF. The chain carries TRBV12-3 or TRBV12-4 and TRBJ2-7; tentatively, D is TRBD2 (5 bases). V shed 5 bases and J shed 3 bases, with 8 bases lying between them. The CDR3 sequence is 12 residues long.

This clonotype appeared many times. This chain's CDR3 is CSCGGLGNEQFF. CDR3 in DNA: TGCAGCTGTGGGGGGTTGGGGAATGAGCAGTTCTTC. The rearrangement uses TRBV21-1 and TRBJ2-1; the DNA was not used to check the table's D call, TRBD1. TRBV21-1 is a pseudogene. The CDR3 loop spans 12 amino acids.

V gene TRBV5-1 combines with J gene TRBJ1-2, with 9 bases lining up with TRBD1. Germline CDR1 SGHRS, CDR2 YFSETQ. J lost 10 bases, V lost 3 bases, and 10 bases had no gene match. This CDR3 has 14 amino acids. The CDR3 loop reads CASSWRQGDLVYTF. Here the CDR3 DNA reads TGCGCCAGCAGCTGGAGACAGGGGGATTTGGTCTACACCTTC. Full variable domain (remainder filled in from reference TRBV5-1 and TRBJ1-2): KAGVTQTPRYLIKTRGQQVTLSCSPISGHRSVSWYQQTPGQGLQFLFEYFSETQRNKGNFPGRFSGRQFSNSRSEMNVSTLELGDSALYLCASSWRQGDLVYTFGSGTRLTVV.

This clonotype was seen repeatedly, ten times or more. The V and J genes are TRBV5-5 and TRBJ2-2; D is possibly TRBD1 (5 bases). Between the trimmed V and J ends, which lost 6 bases and 6 bases, there was a span of 15 bases. Per the germline V gene, CDR1 is SGHKS and CDR2 is YYEKEE (reference sequence). The CDR3 loop spans 14 amino acids. The CDR3 coding sequence is TGTGCCAGCACCCTGGTGATGGGGCCCGGGGAGCTGTTTTTT. Its translation is CASTLVMGPGELFF.

The CDR3, as DNA: TGTGCCAGCAGGAGGGCGTCGGGGCAAGAGACCCAGTACTTC. This gives the protein CASRRASGQETQYF. This chain links TRBV3-1 with TRBJ2-5; D perhaps matches TRBD2 (5 bases). The V gene's germline CDR1 is LGHDT and CDR2 YNNKEL (reference sequence). V lost 6 bases to trimming and J lost 2 bases, with 13 bases between them. This CDR3 contains 14 residues.

This clonotype was found many times. The gene calls are TRBV12-3 or TRBV12-4 and TRBJ2-7; the match to TRBD1 covers 8 bases. The CDR3 contains 15 residues. The junction had 5 bases not matched to a gene; V was cut back by 3 bases and J by 1 base. CDR3 amino acids: CASSFGGQGSYEQYF. DNA of the CDR3: TGTGCCAGCAGTTTTGGTGGACAGGGTTCCTACGAGCAGTACTTC.

This clonotype showed up many times. The V call is TRBV5-1, the J call TRBJ2-7, with a tentative D call TRBD1 (6 bases). The CDR3 loop spans 14 amino acids. CDR1 and CDR2 from the germline V gene are SGHRS and YFSETQ. V lost 4 bases to trimming and J lost 5 bases, with 16 bases between them. The CDR3 sequence is CASSPSQGSHEQYF. CDR3 sequence (DNA): TGCGCCAGCAGCCCTTCACAGGGTTCGCACGAGCAGTACTTC.

Turning to this clonotype: Without the conserved terminal phenylalanine or tryptophan, this CDR3 likely stems from a read error. The DNA is omitted, as the CDR3 cannot be located on it reliably, and the CDR3 follows TCRdb's listing. The V call is TRBV5-1, the J call TRBJ2-2; TRBD1 was called by the table and not checked on the DNA. The CDR3 has 14 amino acids, counting both end residues. CDR1 is SGHRS and CDR2 is YFSETQ in the germline V gene. The CDR3 protein is CASSPLGGGGEMFS.

This clonotype has a count of ten or more. The chain couples TRBV5-5 to TRBJ2-7; D gene unclear. Between the trimmed V and J ends, which lost 4 bases and 6 bases, there was a span of 14 bases. The CDR3 length is 13 residues. CDR1 and CDR2 (germline): SGHKS, YYEKEE (reference sequence). The CDR3 DNA reads as TGTGCCAGCAGCCTGCCCCGATTCTTCGAGCAGTACTTC. Encoded protein: CASSLPRFFEQYF.

The table lists this clonotype with many counts. This chain joins TRBV10-3 and TRBJ1-3; D is uncertain. The ends were cut back, 1 base at V and 3 bases at J, with 7 bases in the middle. Germline V gives CDR1 ENHRY, CDR2 SYGVKD. This CDR3 region has 14 residues. CDR3 bases: TGTGCCATCAGTGAGTTTGTGGATGGAAACACCATATATTTT. This translates into CAISEFVDGNTIYF.

CDR3 in DNA: TGTGCCAGCTCACCGACAGGGGTCGATCAGCCCCAGCATTTT. It yields the protein CASSPTGVDQPQHF. The genes are TRBV18 and TRBJ1-5, with TRBD1 identical over 8 bases. Germline V CDR1 and CDR2: KGHSH, LQKENI. V lost 3 bases and J lost 5; bases outside the gene matches: 3. This CDR3 has 14 amino acids.

This clonotype was seen ten or more times. V gene TRBV15 combines with J gene TRBJ2-3; no clear D gene. This CDR3 comprises 12 residues. Trimming took 3 bases from V and 6 from J, leaving 7 bases between them. Germline V gene lookup returns CDR1 LNHNV and CDR2 YYDKDF (reference sequence). The CDR3 DNA sequence: TGTGCCACCAGCAGTCAATCTGATACGCAGTATTTT. It translates to CATSSQSDTQYF.

The chain is built from TRBV29-1 and TRBJ2-5; the D call may be TRBD1 or TRBD2 (5 bases each). Germline V gene data show CDR1 as SQVTM and CDR2 as ANQGSEA. The V end was cut by 7 bases, the J end by 5 bases, with 23 bases between. This CDR3 has 15 amino acids. CDR3 sequence reads: CSGRQRSSPLETQYF. DNA of the CDR3: TGCAGCGGTCGACAGCGGTCGTCACCCCTGGAGACCCAGTACTTC.

The chain employs TRBV29-1 and TRBJ1-4; D uncertain. The CDR3 consists of 12 residues. Germline loops: CDR1 SQVTM, CDR2 ANQGSEA. V was clipped by 3 bases and J by 4 bases, with 6 bases between them. The CDR3: CSVDGLNEKLFF. In nucleotides, the CDR3 is TGCAGCGTTGACGGCCTTAATGAAAAACTGTTTTTT. Complete variable domain (other parts from reference TRBV29-1 and TRBJ1-4): SAVISQKPSRDICQRGTSLTIQCQVDSQVTMMFWYRQQPGQSLTLIATANQGSEATYESGFVIDKFPISRPNLTFSTLTVSNMSPEDSSIYLCSVDGLNEKLFFGSGTQLSVL.

In its sample, this clonotype was seen many times. The rearrangement uses TRBV20-1 and TRBJ2-1; 8 bases agree with TRBD2. Germline V gene sequence: CDR1 DFQATT, CDR2 SNEGSKA (reference sequence). This CDR3 region has 14 residues. Trimming took 0 bases from V and 6 from J; bases not matched to a gene: 4. The CDR3 bases are TGCAGTGCTAGAGATAACGCGGGGGGCAATGAGCAGTTCTTC. As protein: CSARDNAGGNEQFF.

This clonotype was found a few times. The chain is built from TRBV7-9 and TRBJ1-1; 7 bases are a match to TRBD1. The V gene end was trimmed by 5 bases and the J gene end by 4 bases; junction bases not matched to a gene: 4. The CDR3 loop spans 13 amino acids. CDR1 and CDR2 (germline): SEHNR, FQNEAQ (reference sequence). CDR3 DNA sequence: TGTGCCAGCAGCGACGCAGGGGGCACTGAAGCTTTCTTT. Encoded protein: CASSDAGGTEAFF.

The V gene is TRBV27, the J gene TRBJ2-3, with 12 bases fitting TRBD2. The CDR3 runs to 17 residues. CDR1 and CDR2 from the germline V gene are MNHEY and SMNVEV (reference sequence). The CDR3 loop reads CATSSRTSGAFTDTQYF. Here the CDR3 DNA reads TGTGCTACCAGTTCCAGGACTAGCGGGGCCTTCACAGATACGCAGTATTTT.

This clonotype was detected a few times. The rearrangement links TRBV14 to TRBJ2-1; possibly TRBD2 for D (5 bases). CDR1 and CDR2 from the germline V gene are SGHDN and FVKESK. The V end was cut by 4 bases, the J end by 6 bases, with 16 bases between. This CDR3 region has 15 residues. CDR3 DNA: TGTGCCAGCAGCCCAGGACTTTACTTGTTCAATGAGCAGTTCTTC. Translation: CASSPGLYLFNEQFF.